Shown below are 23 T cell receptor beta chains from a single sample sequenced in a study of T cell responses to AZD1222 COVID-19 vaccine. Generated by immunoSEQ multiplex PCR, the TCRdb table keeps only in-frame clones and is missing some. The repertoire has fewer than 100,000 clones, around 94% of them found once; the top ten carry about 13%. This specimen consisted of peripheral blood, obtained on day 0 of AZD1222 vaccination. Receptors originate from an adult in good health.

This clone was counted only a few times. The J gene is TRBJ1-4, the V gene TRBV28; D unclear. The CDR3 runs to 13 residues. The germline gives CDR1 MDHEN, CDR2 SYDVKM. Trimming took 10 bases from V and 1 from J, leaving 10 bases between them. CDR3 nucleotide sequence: TGTGCCACCAGCAAAGGAACTAATGAAAAACTGTTTTTT. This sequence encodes CATSKGTNEKLFF.

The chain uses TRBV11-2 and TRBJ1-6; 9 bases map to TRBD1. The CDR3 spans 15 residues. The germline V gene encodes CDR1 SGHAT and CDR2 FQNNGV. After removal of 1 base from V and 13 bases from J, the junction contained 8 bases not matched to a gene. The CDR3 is CASSLGGQGSVPLHF. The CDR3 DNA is TGTGCCAGCAGCTTAGGGGGACAGGGTTCCGTCCCCCTCCACTTT.

The CDR3 nucleotides read TGTGCCAGCAGTTCGGGGACAGGGTGGACTGAAGCTTTCTTT. Its protein product is CASSSGTGWTEAFF. This chain joins TRBV27 and TRBJ1-1, with 9 bases lining up with TRBD1. This CDR3 has 14 residues. Germline V CDR1 and CDR2: MNHEY, SMNVEV (reference sequence). Trimming removed 4 bases from V and 5 bases from J; junction bases left unmatched: 5.

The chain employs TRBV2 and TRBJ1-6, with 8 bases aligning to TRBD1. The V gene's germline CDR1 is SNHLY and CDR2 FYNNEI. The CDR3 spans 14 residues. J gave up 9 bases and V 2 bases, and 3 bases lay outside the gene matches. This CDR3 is CASSERTGFSPLHF. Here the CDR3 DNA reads TGTGCCAGCAGTGAAAGGACAGGGTTTTCACCCCTCCACTTT.

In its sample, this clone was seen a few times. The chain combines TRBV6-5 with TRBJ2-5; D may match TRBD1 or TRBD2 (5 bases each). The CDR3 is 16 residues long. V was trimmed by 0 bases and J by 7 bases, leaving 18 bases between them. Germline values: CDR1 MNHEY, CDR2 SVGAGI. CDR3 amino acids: CASSYSGTRAGGTQYF. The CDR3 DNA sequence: TGTGCCAGCAGTTACTCTGGGACCCGGGCCGGTGGGACCCAGTACTTC.

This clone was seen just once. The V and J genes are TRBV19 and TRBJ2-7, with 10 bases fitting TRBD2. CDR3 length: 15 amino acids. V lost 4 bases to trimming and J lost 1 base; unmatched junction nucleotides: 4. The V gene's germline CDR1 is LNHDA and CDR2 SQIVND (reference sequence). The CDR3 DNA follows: TGTGCCAGTAGTAGTGGACTAGCGGCTTCCTACGAGCAGTACTTC. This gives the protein CASSSGLAASYEQYF.

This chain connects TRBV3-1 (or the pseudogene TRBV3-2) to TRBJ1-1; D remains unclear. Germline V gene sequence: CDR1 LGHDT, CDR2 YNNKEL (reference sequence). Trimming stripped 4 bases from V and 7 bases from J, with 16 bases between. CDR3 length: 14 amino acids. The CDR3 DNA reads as TGTGCCAGCAGCCTAGGACCGCATAGGGTTGAAGCTTTCTTT. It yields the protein CASSLGPHRVEAFF.

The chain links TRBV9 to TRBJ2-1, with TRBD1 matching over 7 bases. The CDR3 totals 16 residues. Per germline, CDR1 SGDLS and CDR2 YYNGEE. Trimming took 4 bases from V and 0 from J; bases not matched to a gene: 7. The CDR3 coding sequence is TGTGCCAGCAGCTTGAGACAGGGACACTCCTACAATGAGCAGTTCTTC. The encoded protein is CASSLRQGHSYNEQFF.

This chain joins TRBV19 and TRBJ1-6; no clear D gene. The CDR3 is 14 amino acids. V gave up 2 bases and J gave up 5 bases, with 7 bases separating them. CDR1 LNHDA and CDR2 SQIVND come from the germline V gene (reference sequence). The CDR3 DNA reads TGTGCCAGTAGTATAAAGATCGATAATTCACCCCTCCACTTT. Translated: CASSIKIDNSPLHF.

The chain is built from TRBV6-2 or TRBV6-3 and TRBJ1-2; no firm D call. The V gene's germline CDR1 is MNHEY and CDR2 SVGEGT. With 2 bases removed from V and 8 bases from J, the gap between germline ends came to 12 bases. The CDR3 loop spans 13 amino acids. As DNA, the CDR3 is TGTGCCAGCAGTTACCTTACTGCGGCCGGCTACACCTTC. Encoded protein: CASSYLTAAGYTF.

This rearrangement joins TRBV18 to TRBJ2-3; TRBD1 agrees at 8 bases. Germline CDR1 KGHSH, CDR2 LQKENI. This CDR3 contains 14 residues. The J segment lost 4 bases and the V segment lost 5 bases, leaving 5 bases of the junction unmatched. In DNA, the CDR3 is TGTGCCAGCTCATCCGGACAGGGTTCAGATACGCAGTATTTT. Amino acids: CASSSGQGSDTQYF.

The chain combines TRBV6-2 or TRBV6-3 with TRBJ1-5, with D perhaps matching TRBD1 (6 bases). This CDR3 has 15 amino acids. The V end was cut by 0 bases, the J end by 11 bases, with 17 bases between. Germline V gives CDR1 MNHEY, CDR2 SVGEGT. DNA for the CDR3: TGTGCCAGCAGTTACTCGGGGGGCAGGGGATCAGCCCAGCATTTT. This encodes CASSYSGGRGSAQHF.

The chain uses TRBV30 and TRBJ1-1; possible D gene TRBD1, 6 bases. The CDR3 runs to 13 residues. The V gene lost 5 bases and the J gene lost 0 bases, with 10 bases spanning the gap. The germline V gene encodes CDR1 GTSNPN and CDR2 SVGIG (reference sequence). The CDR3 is CAWGTKMNTEAFF. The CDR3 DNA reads TGTGCCTGGGGGACAAAAATGAACACTGAAGCTTTCTTT.

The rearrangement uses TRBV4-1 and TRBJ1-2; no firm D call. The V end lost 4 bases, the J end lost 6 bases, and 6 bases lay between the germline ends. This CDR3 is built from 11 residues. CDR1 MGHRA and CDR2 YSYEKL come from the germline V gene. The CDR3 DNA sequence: TGCGCCAGCAGCCCGGACCATGGCTACACCTTC. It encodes CASSPDHGYTF.

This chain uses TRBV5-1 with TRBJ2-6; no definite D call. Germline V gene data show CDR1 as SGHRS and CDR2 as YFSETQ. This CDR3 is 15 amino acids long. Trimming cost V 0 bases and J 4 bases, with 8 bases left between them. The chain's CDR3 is CASSLDSRGANVLTF. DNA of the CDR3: TGCGCCAGCAGCTTGGACAGTAGGGGGGCCAACGTCCTGACTTTC.

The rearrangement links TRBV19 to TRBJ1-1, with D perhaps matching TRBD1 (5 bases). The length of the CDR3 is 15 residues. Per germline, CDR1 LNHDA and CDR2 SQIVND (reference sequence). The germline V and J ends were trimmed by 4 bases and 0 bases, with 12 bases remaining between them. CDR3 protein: CASSSQTVLNTEAFF. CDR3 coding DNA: TGTGCCAGTAGTAGCCAGACAGTCCTGAACACTGAAGCTTTCTTT.

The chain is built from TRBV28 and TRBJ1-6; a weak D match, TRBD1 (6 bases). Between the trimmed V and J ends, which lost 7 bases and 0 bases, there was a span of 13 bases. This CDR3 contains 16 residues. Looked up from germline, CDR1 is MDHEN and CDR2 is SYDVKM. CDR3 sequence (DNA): TGTGCCAGCACCCGACGGGGGGCCTCCTATAATTCACCCCTCCACTTT. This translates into CASTRRGASYNSPLHF.

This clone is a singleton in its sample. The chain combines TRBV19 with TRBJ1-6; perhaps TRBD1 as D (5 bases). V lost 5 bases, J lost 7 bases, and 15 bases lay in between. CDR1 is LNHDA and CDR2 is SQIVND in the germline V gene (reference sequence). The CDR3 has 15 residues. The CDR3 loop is CASSPTGTGNSPLHF. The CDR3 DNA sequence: TGTGCCAGTAGTCCGACCGGGACCGGAAATTCACCCCTCCACTTT. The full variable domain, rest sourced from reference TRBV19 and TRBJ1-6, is DGGITQSPKYLFRKEGQNVTLSCEQNLNHDAMYWYRQDPGQGLRLIYYSQIVNDFQKGDIAEGYSVSREKKESFPLTVTSAQKNPTAFYLCASSPTGTGNSPLHFGNGTRLTVT.

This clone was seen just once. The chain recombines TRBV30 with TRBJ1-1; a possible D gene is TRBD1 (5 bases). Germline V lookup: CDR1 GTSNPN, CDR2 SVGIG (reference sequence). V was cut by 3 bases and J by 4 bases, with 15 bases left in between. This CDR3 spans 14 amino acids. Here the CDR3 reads CAWRDWGSGTEAFF. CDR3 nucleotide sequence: TGTGCCTGGAGAGATTGGGGGTCGGGCACTGAAGCTTTCTTT. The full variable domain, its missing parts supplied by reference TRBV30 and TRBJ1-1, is SQTIHQWPATLVQPVGSPLSLECTVEGTSNPNLYWYRQAAGRGLQLLFYSVGIGQISSEVPQNLSASRPQDRQFILSSKKLLLSDSGFYLCAWRDWGSGTEAFFGQGTRLTVV.

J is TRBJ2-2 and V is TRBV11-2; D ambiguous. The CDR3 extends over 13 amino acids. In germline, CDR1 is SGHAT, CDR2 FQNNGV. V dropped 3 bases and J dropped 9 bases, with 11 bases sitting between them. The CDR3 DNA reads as TGTGCCAGCAGCTTCCGGGCCGGGCGGGAGCTGTTTTTT. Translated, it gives CASSFRAGRELFF.

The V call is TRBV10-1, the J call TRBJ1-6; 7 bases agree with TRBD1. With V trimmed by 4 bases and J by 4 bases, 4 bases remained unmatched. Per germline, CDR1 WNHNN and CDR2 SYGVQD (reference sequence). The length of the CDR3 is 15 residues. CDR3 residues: CASSGTGAYNSPLHF. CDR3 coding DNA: TGCGCCAGCAGTGGGACAGGAGCGTATAATTCACCCCTCCACTTT.

The CDR3 here is CASREGVLSYEQYF. CDR3 in DNA: TGCGCCAGCAGAGAAGGGGTTCTCTCCTACGAGCAGTACTTC. The V call is TRBV5-1, the J call TRBJ2-7; tentative D call: TRBD1 (5 bases). Looked up from germline, CDR1 is SGHRS and CDR2 is YFSETQ. V was pared by 5 bases and J by 0 bases, with 12 bases between. The CDR3 runs 14 residues. Supplemented by reference TRBV5-1 and TRBJ2-7, the full variable domain reads KAGVTQTPRYLIKTRGQQVTLSCSPISGHRSVSWYQQTPGQGLQFLFEYFSETQRNKGNFPGRFSGRQFSNSRSEMNVSTLELGDSALYLCASREGVLSYEQYFGPGTRLTVT.

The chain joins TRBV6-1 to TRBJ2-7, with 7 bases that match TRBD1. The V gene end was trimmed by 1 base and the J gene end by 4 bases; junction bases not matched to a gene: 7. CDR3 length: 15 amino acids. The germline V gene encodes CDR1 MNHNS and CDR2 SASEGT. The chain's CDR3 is CASSEGPRGTYEQYF. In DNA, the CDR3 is TGTGCCAGCAGTGAAGGTCCCAGGGGGACGTACGAGCAGTACTTC.